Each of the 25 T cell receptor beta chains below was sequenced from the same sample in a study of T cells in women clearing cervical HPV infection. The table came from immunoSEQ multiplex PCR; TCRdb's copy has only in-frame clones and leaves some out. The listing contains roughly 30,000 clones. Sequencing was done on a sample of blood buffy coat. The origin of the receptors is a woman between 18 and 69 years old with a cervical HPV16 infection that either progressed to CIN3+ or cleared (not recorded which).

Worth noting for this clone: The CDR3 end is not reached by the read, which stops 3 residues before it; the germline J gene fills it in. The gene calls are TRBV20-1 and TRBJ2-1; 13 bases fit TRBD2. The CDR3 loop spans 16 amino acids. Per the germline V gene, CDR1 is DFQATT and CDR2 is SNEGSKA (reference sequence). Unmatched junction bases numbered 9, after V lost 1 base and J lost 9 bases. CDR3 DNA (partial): TGCAGTGCTAGAGTGTCGACAAGGACTAGCGGGAGTGAG. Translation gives CSARVSTRTSGSE. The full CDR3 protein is CSARVSTRTSGSEQFF.

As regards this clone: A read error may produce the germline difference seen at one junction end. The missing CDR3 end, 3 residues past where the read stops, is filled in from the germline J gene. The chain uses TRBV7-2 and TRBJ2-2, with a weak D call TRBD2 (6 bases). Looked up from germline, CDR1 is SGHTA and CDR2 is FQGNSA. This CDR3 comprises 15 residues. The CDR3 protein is CAISLVSGGDEKLFF. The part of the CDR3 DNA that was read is TGTGCCATCAGCTTAGTATCCGGGGGTGATGAAAAG.

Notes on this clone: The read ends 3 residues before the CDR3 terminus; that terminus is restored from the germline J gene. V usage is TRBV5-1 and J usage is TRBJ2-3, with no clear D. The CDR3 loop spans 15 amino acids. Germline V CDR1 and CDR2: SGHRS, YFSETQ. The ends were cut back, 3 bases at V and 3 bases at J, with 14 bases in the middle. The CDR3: CASSSPSTLTDTQYF. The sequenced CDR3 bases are TGCGCCAGCAGCTCGCCATCGACTTTAACAGATACG.

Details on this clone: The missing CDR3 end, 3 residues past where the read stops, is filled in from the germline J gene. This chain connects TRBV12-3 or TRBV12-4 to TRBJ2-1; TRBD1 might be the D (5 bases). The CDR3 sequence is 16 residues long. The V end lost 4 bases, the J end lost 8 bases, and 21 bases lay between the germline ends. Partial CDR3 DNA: TGTGCCAGCAGTTCACGTAGGGCAGGGTTGTTCTATGAG. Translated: CASSSRRAGLFYE. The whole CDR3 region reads CASSSRRAGLFYEQFF.

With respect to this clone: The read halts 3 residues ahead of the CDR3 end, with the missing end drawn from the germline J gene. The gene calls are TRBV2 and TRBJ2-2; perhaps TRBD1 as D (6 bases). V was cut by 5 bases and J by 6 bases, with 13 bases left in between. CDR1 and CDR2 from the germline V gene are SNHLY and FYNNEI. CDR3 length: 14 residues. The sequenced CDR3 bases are TGTGCCAGCAGTCTGCAGGGGCTGTCCGGGGAG. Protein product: CASSLQGLSGE. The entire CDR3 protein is CASSLQGLSGELFF.

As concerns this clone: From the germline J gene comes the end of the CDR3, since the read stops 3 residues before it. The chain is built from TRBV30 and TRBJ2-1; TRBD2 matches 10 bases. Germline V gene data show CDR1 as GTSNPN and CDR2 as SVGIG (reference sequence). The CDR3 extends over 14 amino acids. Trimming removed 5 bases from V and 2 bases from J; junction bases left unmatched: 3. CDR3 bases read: TGTGCCTGGGGGGGGACTAGCGCCTACAATGAG. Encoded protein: CAWGGTSAYNE. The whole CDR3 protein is CAWGGTSAYNEQFF.

CDR3 residues: CASSAQGTGNTIYF. CDR3 DNA (partial): TGTGCCAGCAGTGCTCAGGGGACTGGAAACACC. The rearrangement joins TRBV2 to TRBJ1-3; D is perhaps TRBD1 (6 bases). The sequenced fragment ends 3 residues before the CDR3 boundary, so the rest is inferred from the germline J gene. Trimming took 4 bases from V and 2 from J, leaving 9 bases between them. This CDR3 is built from 14 residues. Germline V gene data show CDR1 as SNHLY and CDR2 as FYNNEI.

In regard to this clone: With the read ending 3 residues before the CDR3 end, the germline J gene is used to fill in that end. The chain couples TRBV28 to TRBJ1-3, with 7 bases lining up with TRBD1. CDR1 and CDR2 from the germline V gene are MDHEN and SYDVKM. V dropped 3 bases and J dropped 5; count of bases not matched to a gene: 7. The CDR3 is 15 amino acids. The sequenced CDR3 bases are TGTGCCAGCAGTTTTGAGGGGGCGTTGAGAAACACC. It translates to CASSFEGALRNT. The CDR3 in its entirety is CASSFEGALRNTIYF.

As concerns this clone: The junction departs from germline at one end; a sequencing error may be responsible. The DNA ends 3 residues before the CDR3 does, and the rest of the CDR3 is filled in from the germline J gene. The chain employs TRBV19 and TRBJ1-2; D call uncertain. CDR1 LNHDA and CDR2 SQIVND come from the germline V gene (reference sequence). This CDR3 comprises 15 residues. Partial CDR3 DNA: TGTGCTAGTAGTACACGACAACAATCTAACTATGGC. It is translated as CASSTRQQSNYG. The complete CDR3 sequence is CASSTRQQSNYGYTF.

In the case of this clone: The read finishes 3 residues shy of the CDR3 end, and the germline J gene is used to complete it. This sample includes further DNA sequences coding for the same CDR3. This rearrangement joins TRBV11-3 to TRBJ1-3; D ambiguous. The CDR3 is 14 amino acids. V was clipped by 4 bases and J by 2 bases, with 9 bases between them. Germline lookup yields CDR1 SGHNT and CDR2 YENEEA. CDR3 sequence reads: CASSSGSPGNTIYF. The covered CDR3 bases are TGTGCCAGCAGCTCGGGGTCCCCTGGAAACACC.

The CDR3 DNA, read in part, is TGTGCCAGCAGTGAAGCCTACTTTTCCTACGAG. Translation gives CASSEAYFSYE. The whole CDR3 is CASSEAYFSYEQYF. V usage is TRBV6-1 and J usage is TRBJ2-7; the D is unclear. The sequence runs out 3 residues before the end of the CDR3; the remainder is reconstructed from the germline J gene. Trimming took off 0 bases at V and 1 base at J, with 7 bases between the two ends. The CDR3 runs 14 residues. Germline CDR1 MNHNS, CDR2 SASEGT.

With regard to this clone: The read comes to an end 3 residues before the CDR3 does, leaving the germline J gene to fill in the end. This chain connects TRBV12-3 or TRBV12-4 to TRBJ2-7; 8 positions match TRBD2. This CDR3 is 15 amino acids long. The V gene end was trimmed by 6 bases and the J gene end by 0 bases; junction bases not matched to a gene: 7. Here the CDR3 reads CASSPLSGSSYEQYF. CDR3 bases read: TGTGCCAGCAGCCCCCTGAGCGGGAGCTCCTACGAG.

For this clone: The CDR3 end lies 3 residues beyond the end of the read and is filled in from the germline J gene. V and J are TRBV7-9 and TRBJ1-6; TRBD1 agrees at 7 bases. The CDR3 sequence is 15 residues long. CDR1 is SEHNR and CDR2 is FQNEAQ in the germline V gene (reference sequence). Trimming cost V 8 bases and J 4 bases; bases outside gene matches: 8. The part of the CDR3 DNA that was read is TGTGCCAGCCTCGACGAGGGACAGTATAATTCACCC. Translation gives CASLDEGQYNSP. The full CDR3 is CASLDEGQYNSPLHF.

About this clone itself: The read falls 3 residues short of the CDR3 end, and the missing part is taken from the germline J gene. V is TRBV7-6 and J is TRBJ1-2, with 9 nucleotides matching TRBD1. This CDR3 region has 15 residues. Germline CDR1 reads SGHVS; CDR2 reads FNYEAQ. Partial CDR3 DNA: TGTGCCAGCAGCCCGGAGGACAGGGGCACCTACGAC. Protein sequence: CASSPEDRGTYD. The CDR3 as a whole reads CASSPEDRGTYDYTF.

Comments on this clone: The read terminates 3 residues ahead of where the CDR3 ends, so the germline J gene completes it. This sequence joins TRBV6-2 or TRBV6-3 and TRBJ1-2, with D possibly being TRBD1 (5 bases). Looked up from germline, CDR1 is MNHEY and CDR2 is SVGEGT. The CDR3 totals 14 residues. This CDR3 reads CASSQVTVTDTYTF. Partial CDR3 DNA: TGTGCCAGCAGCCAAGTGACAGTCACAGATACC.

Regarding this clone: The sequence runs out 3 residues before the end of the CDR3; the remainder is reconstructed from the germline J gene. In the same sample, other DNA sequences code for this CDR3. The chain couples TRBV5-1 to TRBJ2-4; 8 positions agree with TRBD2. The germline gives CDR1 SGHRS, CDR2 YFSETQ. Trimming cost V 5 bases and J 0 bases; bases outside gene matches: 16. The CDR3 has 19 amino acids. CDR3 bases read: TGCGCCAGCAGTGATCGGAGCGGGAGAGTGGGTCCAGCCAAAAACATT. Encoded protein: CASSDRSGRVGPAKNI. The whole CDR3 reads CASSDRSGRVGPAKNIQYF.

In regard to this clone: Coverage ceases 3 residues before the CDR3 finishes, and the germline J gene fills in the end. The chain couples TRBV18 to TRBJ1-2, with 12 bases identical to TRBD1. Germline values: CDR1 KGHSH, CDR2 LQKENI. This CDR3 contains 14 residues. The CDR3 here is CASSQGQGAYDYTF. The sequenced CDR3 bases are TGTGCCAGCTCACAGGGACAGGGGGCCTACGAC.

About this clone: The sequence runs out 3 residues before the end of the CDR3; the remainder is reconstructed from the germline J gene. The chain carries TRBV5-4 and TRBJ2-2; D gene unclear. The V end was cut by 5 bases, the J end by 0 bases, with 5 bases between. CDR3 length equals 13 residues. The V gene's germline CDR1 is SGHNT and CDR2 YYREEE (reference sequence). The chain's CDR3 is CASSPANTGELFF. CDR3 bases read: TGTGCCAGCAGTCCCGCGAACACCGGGGAG.

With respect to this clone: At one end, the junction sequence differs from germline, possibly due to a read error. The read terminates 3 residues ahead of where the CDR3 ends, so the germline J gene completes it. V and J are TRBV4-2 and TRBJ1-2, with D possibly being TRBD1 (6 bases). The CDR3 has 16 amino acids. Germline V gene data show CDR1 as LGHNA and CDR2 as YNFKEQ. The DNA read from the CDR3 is TGCGCCAGCAGCCAAGAAGGGGGACGGACTCTTTATGGC. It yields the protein CASSQEGGRTLYG. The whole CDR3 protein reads CASSQEGGRTLYGYTF.

The covered CDR3 bases are TGCGCCAGCAGCCTGAGGACAGGGGAATACACTGAA. This encodes CASSLRTGEYTE. The whole CDR3 protein is CASSLRTGEYTEAFF. V and J are TRBV5-1 and TRBJ1-1; 9 nucleotides match TRBD1. With the read ending 3 residues before the CDR3 end, the germline J gene is used to fill in that end. The CDR3 covers 15 residues. CDR1 and CDR2 (germline): SGHRS, YFSETQ. J lost 3 bases, V lost 4 bases, and 7 bases had no gene match.

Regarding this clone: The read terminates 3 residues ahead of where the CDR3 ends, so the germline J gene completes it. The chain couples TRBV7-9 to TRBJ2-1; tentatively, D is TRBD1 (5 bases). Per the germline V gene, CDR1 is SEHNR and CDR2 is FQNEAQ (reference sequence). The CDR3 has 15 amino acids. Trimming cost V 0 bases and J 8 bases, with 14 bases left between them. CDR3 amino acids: CASSLAIGRADEQFF. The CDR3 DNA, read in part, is TGTGCCAGCAGCTTAGCGATTGGCAGGGCTGATGAG.

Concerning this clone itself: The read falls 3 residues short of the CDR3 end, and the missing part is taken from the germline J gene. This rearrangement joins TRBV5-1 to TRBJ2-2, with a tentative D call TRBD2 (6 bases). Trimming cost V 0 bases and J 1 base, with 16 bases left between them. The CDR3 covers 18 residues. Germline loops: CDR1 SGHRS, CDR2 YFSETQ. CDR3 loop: CASSLEVVRAGNTGELFF. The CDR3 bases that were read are TGCGCCAGCAGCTTGGAGGTCGTGAGAGCGGGGAACACCGGGGAG.

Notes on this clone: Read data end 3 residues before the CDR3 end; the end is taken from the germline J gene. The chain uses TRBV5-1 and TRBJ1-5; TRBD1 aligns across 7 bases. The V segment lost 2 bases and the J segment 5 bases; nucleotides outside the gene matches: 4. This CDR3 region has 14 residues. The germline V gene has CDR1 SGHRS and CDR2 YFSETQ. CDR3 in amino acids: CASSFGTGDQPQHF. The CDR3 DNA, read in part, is TGCGCCAGCAGCTTCGGTACAGGGGATCAGCCC.

The CDR3 spells CASSWGQGNNQPQHF. CDR3 DNA (partial): TGTGCCAGCAGCTGGGGACAGGGGAACAATCAGCCC. The chain has TRBV7-9 and TRBJ1-5, with 10 bases aligning to TRBD1. The observed sequence ends 3 residues before the CDR3 terminus, with the missing tail filled in from the germline J gene. After removal of 4 bases from V and 3 bases from J, the junction contained 3 bases not matched to a gene. CDR1 and CDR2 (germline): SEHNR, FQNEAQ (reference sequence). This CDR3 spans 15 amino acids. The entire variable domain, with the rest obtained from reference TRBV7-9 and TRBJ1-5, is as follows: DTGVSQNPRHKITKRGQNVTFRCDPISEHNRLYWYRQTLGQGPEFLTYFQNEAQLEKSRLLSDRFSAERPKGSFSTLEIQRTEQGDSAMYLCASSWGQGNNQPQHFGDGTRLSIL.

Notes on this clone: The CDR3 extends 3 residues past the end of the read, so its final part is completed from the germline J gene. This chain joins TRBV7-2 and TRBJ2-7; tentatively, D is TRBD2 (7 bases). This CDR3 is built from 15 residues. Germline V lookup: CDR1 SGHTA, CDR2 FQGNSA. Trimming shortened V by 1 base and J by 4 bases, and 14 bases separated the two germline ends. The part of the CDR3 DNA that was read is TGTGCCAGCAGCTTAGGGGGGGGCCCTCAGTACGAG. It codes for CASSLGGGPQYE. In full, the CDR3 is CASSLGGGPQYEQYF. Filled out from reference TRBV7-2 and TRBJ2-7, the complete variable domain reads GAGVSQSPSNKVTEKGKDVELRCDPISGHTALYWYRQSLGQGLEFLIYFQGNSAPDKSGLPSDRFSAERTGGSVSTLTIQRTQQEDSAVYLCASSLGGGPQYEQYFGPGTRLTVT.